This T cell receptor beta chain stems from a study of vaccination and CD4 T cells after COVID-19. Across the whole study: After nasal swab PCR-confirmed SARS-CoV-2, roughly ten convalescents had mild disease and one severe.

As to this clonotype: Antigen: not known.

With the Oncomine TCR Beta short-read assay, DNA from cultured CD4+ T cells was sequenced. MiXCR, run by TCRdb on the PCR reads, gives a single entry per CDR3 protein. The sample has some 20,000 distinct CDR3 sequences, roughly two thirds seen once. Treatment meaning: roughly 10-day PBMC culture with coronavirus spike peptide pools or control peptides (ViraFEST assay). All positive PCR tests were dated between March and December 2020, predating US Alpha, Beta and Delta variants. The CDR3 spans 16 residues. V shed 6 bases, J shed 4 bases, and the junction held 11 bases outside the gene matches. The V gene's germline CDR1 is MNHEY and CDR2 SVGEGT.

This TCR was recovered from a human donor who had recovered from COVID-19. The J gene is TRBJ2-5, the V gene TRBV6-2 or TRBV6-3; TRBD2 agrees at 10 bases. Sequenced input: CD4+ T cells from blood, cultured in vitro. This CDR3 reads CASRQTLAGVGETQYF. The CDR3 nucleotides are TGTGCCAGCAGGCAGACGCTAGCGGGAGTGGGAGAGACCCAGTACTTC.